The T cell receptor beta chain under discussion was sequenced for a study of cytomegalovirus exposure and HLA in healthy donors (dated by TCRdb to 2016 to 2017). Study-wide context: The 666 repertoires of the first cohort and the roughly 110 validation repertoires were produced on the same platform, according to a later analysis. The study aimed to test whether signatures of past pathogen exposure could be identified by cataloging public T cell receptors. In addition to the first cohort of approximately 650 subjects, a separate validation cohort of over 90 different subjects was used. High-throughput TCR immunosequencing, statistical association of individual TCRs with disease status, and machine learning were combined to predict cytomegalovirus infection status. The study at large found these results: While some public TCRs were present in many individuals, most TCR sequences turned up only very rarely across donors. A later analysis found that TCRs clustered in the first cohort also tended to co-occur in the 120 validation repertoires, with 90% to 95% of cluster scores above 0. Cytomegalovirus status was reported to be diagnosed by the classifier with high specificity and sensitivity in both the original and validation cohorts. A later analysis had no HLA typing for the validation cohort, so co-occurrence there was scored across all 130 or so repertoires. It was suggested by the authors that the approach could potentially be generalized to other disease states and immunological phenotypes. The study listed approximately 160 TCR beta chains as associated with cytomegalovirus. A few of the identified cytomegalovirus-associated TCR beta chains were confirmed in vitro to be specific for cytomegalovirus antigens.

Its CDR3 holds 17 amino acids, cysteine through phenylalanine. Of the read, only the CDR3 DNA is kept; its 51 bases are in frame from base 1. Trimming leaves V shorter by 4 bases and J shorter by 5 bases, with the junction holding 15 bases beyond the gene matches. The germline V gene provides CDR1 SGHTA and CDR2 FQGNSA. The donors were included in the validation cohort of 120 subjects, a group kept apart from the roughly 700-subject first cohort. This clone was recorded once. Its antigen is currently not known. The sample holds no much larger clone one base away, and base qualities are not on file. Libraries came from the immunoSEQ multiplex PCR assay. From the authors' description of their analysis: A statistical classification framework was built for diagnosing cytomegalovirus status from the catalog of TCR beta chain sequences. TCRdb provides this immuneACCESS table in a form limited to in-frame rearrangements. Some clones are lacking; in checked studies, under half of them reflect an unresolved V gene, and why the rest are absent is not known. D and trimming were read from the DNA, whereas the V and J calls and clone size are those reported in that table. The sample table lists about 150,000 clones, about 82% of them with a count of one. Together, the top ten hold less than 2.5% of the sample.

This clonotype originated in a human donor in good health. Recombination joined TRBV7-2 with TRBJ2-7; 9 of the junction bases match TRBD1. The specimen was PBMCs. Here is the DNA: TGTGCCAGCAGCTCACGCCAATACGGGACAGGGCGGGACGAGCAGTACTTC. Its protein is CASSSRQYGTGRDEQYF.